This T cell receptor beta chain came from a study of PD-1 blockade in classical Hodgkin lymphoma. Study-wide results and limits: There was a significant rise in CD4+ TCR diversity by C4D1, with no such rise for CD8+. Complete responders entered with baseline diversity on par with newly diagnosed patients, the results showed. Whatever underlies the repertoire differences (possibly disease activity or prior therapy) remains undefined.

About this clone itself: Its antigen is still unknown.

Profiling relied on immunoSEQ multiplex PCR, and the TCRdb table lists in-frame clones only, not all of them. Here the sample spans some 20,000 clones, 76% being singletons. Losses at the gene ends were 6 bases for V and 7 bases for J; bases not matched to a gene: 10. Germline-derived CDR1 and CDR2 are LNHDA and SQIVND (reference sequence). The CDR3 consists of 16 residues. The time point denotes: cycle 4 day 1 (C4D1), after 6 weeks of nivolumab. All trial patients relapsed after autologous stem cell transplantation. The chain has TRBV19 and TRBJ2-2; 11 nucleotides agree with TRBD2. This receptor was taken from a human donor with classical Hodgkin lymphoma. The sequencing here drew on peripheral blood mononuclear cells (PBMCs), taken before the fourth cycle of nivolumab. The CDR3 loop is CASSSLAGATNGELFF. The CDR3 DNA follows: TGTGCCAGTAGCTCACTAGCGGGAGCCACAAACGGGGAGCTGTTTTTT.